This passage covers 2 T cell receptor beta chains from one sample sequenced in a study of shared clonotypes between healthy human individuals. The assay was immunoSEQ multiplex PCR, and TCRdb's table has in-frame clones only and misses some. The table records a few million clones, 90% to 95% of them present only once. Naive CD8 cells were CD45RO-negative, positively selected for CCR7, excluding terminally differentiated effector memory CD45RA+ cells. Input material: naive CD8+ T cells from PBMCs. These receptors were collected from a man between 18 and 35 years old in good health. Some clones in this sample may be carry-over from other donors' samples.

The chain joins TRBV5-8 to TRBJ2-2, with D unresolved. V was trimmed by 3 bases and J by 4 bases, leaving 13 bases between them. Germline-derived CDR1 and CDR2 are SGHTS and YDEGEE. The CDR3 runs 15 residues. The CDR3 region is CASSSAGFATGELFF. DNA for the CDR3: TGTGCCAGCAGCTCCGCTGGTTTTGCCACCGGGGAGCTGTTTTTT.

The genes are TRBV27 and TRBJ2-3; D may be TRBD2 (5 bases). CDR3 length equals 17 residues. Germline V gene sequence: CDR1 MNHEY, CDR2 SMNVEV (reference sequence). The ends were cut back, 5 bases at V and 2 bases at J, with 20 bases in the middle. The CDR3 DNA reads as TGTGCCAGCAGTCCCCGGGTGGGAGCGGCTGACACAGATACGCAGTATTTT. It translates to CASSPRVGAADTDTQYF.